These T cell receptor beta chains were read from a single sample in a study of spatial heterogeneity in lung cancer. One entry per CDR3 protein results from TCRdb running MiXCR on the 5' RACE reads. The data contain 20,000 to 25,000 distinct CDR3 sequences, 4.5% to 5.5% of them seen just once; the ten biggest clones take up over 7%. The sample consisted of PBMCs, taken at surgery. The receptor source for this set is a male donor with early-stage non-small cell lung cancer. Both conserved end residues are part of each CDR3. A D gene is named only where the DNA matches it firmly. Clone size is not always given. Where it is, it says once, few, many or a class for expanded clones.

.	TRBV5-8	TRBD2	TRBJ2-1	TGTGCCAGCAGCTTGGTACCGGGACTAGTAGGAGATGAGCAGTTCTTC	CASSLVPGLVGDEQFF
many	TRBV10-3	TRBD1	TRBJ1-1	TGTGCCACTAAACCGGGACAGGGTATCGCTGAAGCTTTCTTT	CATKPGQGIAEAFF
few	TRBV7-2	.	TRBJ1-4	TGTGCCAGCAGCGTACAGGGACCCCGGGCGGCTAATGAAAAACTGTTTTTT	CASSVQGPRAANEKLFF
few	TRBV14	.	TRBJ1-6	TGTGCCAGCAGCCAGATAGGGGGGGTTGATTCACCCCTCCACTTT	CASSQIGGVDSPLHF
many	TRBV5-1	.	TRBJ2-6	TGCGCCAGCAGCGTATCACAGGGTCCCGGGGCCAACGTCCTGACTTTC	CASSVSQGPGANVLTF
.	TRBV20-1	TRBD2	TRBJ2-1	TGCAGTGCTAGAGATCTGGGGACTAGCGGGAGAGCGGATGAGCAGTTCTTC	CSARDLGTSGRADEQFF
medium-sized	TRBV7-9	.	TRBJ2-4	TGTGCCAGCAGCGCAGGGTCAATCCTAGCCAAAAACATTCAGTACTTC	CASSAGSILAKNIQYF
many	TRBV9	TRBD2	TRBJ2-5	TGTGCCAGCAGCGTAATGGGGACTAGCAGTCAAGAGACCCAGTACTTC	CASSVMGTSSQETQYF
many	TRBV27	TRBD1	TRBJ2-7	TGTGCCAGCAGTTTGGGACAGGGAGACTACGAGCAGTACTTC	CASSLGQGDYEQYF
medium-sized	TRBV4-3	.	TRBJ1-4	TGCGCCAGCAGCCGGGATCTTGGTGAAAAACTGTTTTTT	CASSRDLGEKLFF
many	TRBV6-6	TRBD1	TRBJ2-7	TGTGCCAGCAGCCCTACGACAGGGGGCTACGAGCAGTACTTC	CASSPTTGGYEQYF
few	TRBV18	.	TRBJ1-4	TGTGCCAGCTCACCAGTCAACCTCGGACGAGCTCCCCCCGAAAAACTGTTTTTT	CASSPVNLGRAPPEKLFF
many	TRBV5-4	.	TRBJ2-7	TGTGCCAGCAGCTTGGGCGGGGCCGCCTACGAGCAGTACTTC	CASSLGGAAYEQYF
many	TRBV5-6	.	TRBJ2-2	TGTGCCAGCAGCAATGAGTGGAACACCGGGGAGCTGTTTTTT	CASSNEWNTGELFF
.	TRBV5-1	.	TRBJ1-3	TGCACCAGCAGCGACCGGGTCGGATACTTTGACTCTGGAAACACCATATATTTT	CTSSDRVGYFDSGNTIYF
.	TRBV12-3/TRBV12-4	.	TRBJ1-1	TGTGCCAGCAGTTTACAGGAGAACACTGAAGCTTTCTTT	CASSLQENTEAFF
many	TRBV5-1	TRBD1	TRBJ1-5	TGCGCCAGCAGCCGATCCGGGACAGGGGGCCAGCCCCAGCATTTT	CASSRSGTGGQPQHF
many	TRBV6-2/TRBV6-3	.	TRBJ1-2	TGTGCCAGCAGTTCCTCGACCCATATACTGGATGGCTACACCTTC	CASSSSTHILDGYTF
many	TRBV20-1	.	TRBJ2-1	TGCAGTGCACCCTACGGCGACTGGGAGAAGGAGCAGTTCTTC	CSAPYGDWEKEQFF
few	TRBV12-3/TRBV12-4	.	TRBJ1-2	TGTGCCAGCAGCCGTATAAAGTCCTTACTTAACTATGGCTACACCTTC	CASSRIKSLLNYGYTF
few	TRBV12-3/TRBV12-4	TRBD2	TRBJ2-7	TGTGCCAGCGGGGGGGAGGACAACGAGCAGTACTTC	CASGGEDNEQYF
many	TRBV20-1	TRBD1	TRBJ2-7	TGCAGTGCTAGCCAGGGGGTCTACGAGCAGTACTTC	CSASQGVYEQYF
many	TRBV5-1	.	TRBJ2-2	TGCGCCAGTAGACCGGGGCGAGCCCTCGGGGAGCTGTTTTTT	CASRPGRALGELFF